Reported below is one T cell receptor beta chain. The data were produced by immunoSEQ multiplex PCR, yet TCRdb's version contains in-frame clones alone and is incomplete. The repertoire holds about 250,000 clones, with around 88% as singletons. There are 15 residues in the CDR3. J was trimmed by 7 bases and V by 5 bases; bases with no gene match: 10. Germline CDR1 LNHDA, CDR2 SQIVND (reference sequence). The data were taken from a study of blood T cell repertoires in COVID-19. In Seattle, patients joined the study during active infection and were tracked longitudinally. V gene TRBV19 combines with J gene TRBJ2-1; 8 nucleotides match TRBD2. This TCR derives from a woman aged 30 to 39 with COVID-19, enrolled during active disease. Sequencing input: peripheral blood. CDR3 sequence reads: CASSFIAGPGNEQFF. The CDR3 DNA reads as TGTGCCAGTAGTTTCATAGCGGGACCCGGGAATGAGCAGTTCTTC.